These 7 T cell receptor beta chains were sequenced from one sample in a study of cytomegalovirus exposure and HLA in healthy donors. The primer mix had 60 Vbeta and 13 Jbeta primers. Produced via immunoSEQ multiplex PCR; TCRdb's table is partial and in-frame only. Seen here are some 150,000 clones, more than 70% observed once, and the top ten hold around 2%. The specimen was PBMCs. The source is a woman aged 40 to 50 in good health and CMV-seronegative.

The chain uses TRBV7-8 and TRBJ1-5, with a possible D match to TRBD1 (6 bases). This CDR3 contains 18 residues. Germline CDR1 and CDR2: SGHVS and FQNEAQ. V lost 1 base, J lost 4 bases, and 20 bases lay in between. CDR3 residues: CASSLVRGGSQGNQPQHF. Here the CDR3 DNA reads TGTGCCAGCAGCTTAGTTAGGGGGGGCAGTCAGGGTAATCAGCCCCAGCATTTT.

This clone occurred a few times. The V call is TRBV18, the J call TRBJ1-1; no clear D gene. CDR1 is KGHSH and CDR2 is LQKENI in the germline V gene. The CDR3 totals 13 residues. Trimming pared 0 bases from V and 7 bases from J, leaving 9 bases between. In DNA, the CDR3 is TGTGCCAGCTCACCACCGCAGGTTCTTGAAGCTTTCTTT. This translates into CASSPPQVLEAFF.

This sequence joins TRBV7-6 and TRBJ2-5; weak D call: TRBD2 (6 bases). V lost 5 bases and J 5 bases, leaving 15 bases between the germline ends. The CDR3 covers 14 residues. The V gene's germline CDR1 is SGHVS and CDR2 FNYEAQ. The CDR3 sequence is CASSRRGVGETQYF. The CDR3 DNA reads TGTGCCAGCAGCCGGCGGGGCGTAGGGGAGACCCAGTACTTC.

J is TRBJ2-1 and V is TRBV9; TRBD2 matches at 15 bases. Germline V lookup: CDR1 SGDLS, CDR2 YYNGEE. V shed 2 bases and J 7 bases; nucleotides not matched to a gene: 10. The CDR3 extends over 18 amino acids. The DNA for the CDR3 is TGTGCCAGCAGCGTCGGACTAGCGGGAGGGCCCACGATTAATGAGCAGTTCTTC. The encoded protein is CASSVGLAGGPTINEQFF.

V and J are TRBV5-1 and TRBJ1-4; TRBD1 might be the D (6 bases). With 4 bases removed from V and 8 bases from J, the gap between germline ends came to 12 bases. Germline values: CDR1 SGHRS, CDR2 YFSETQ. The CDR3 has 13 residues. CDR3 nucleotides: TGCGCCAGCAGCCCGACGGACAGAGAAAAACTGTTTTTT. Translating it yields CASSPTDREKLFF.

A few counts support this clone. The chain uses TRBV5-1 and TRBJ2-1, with 10 bases that match TRBD1. The CDR3 spans 14 residues. Germline CDR1 reads SGHRS; CDR2 reads YFSETQ. V shed 2 bases and J 5 bases; nucleotides not matched to a gene: 1. The CDR3 nucleotides are TGCGCCAGCAGCTTCGGGACAGGGGACAATGAGCAGTTCTTC. Its translation: CASSFGTGDNEQFF.

This clone was counted between two and nine times. The J gene is TRBJ1-4, the V gene TRBV18, with D possibly being TRBD1 (6 bases). V gave up 5 bases and J gave up 8 bases, with 15 bases separating them. CDR3 size: 14 residues. Looked up from germline, CDR1 is KGHSH and CDR2 is LQKENI. The CDR3 loop reads CASSLTGEREKLFF. The CDR3 nucleotides read TGTGCCAGCTCATTGACAGGAGAGAGAGAAAAACTGTTTTTT.